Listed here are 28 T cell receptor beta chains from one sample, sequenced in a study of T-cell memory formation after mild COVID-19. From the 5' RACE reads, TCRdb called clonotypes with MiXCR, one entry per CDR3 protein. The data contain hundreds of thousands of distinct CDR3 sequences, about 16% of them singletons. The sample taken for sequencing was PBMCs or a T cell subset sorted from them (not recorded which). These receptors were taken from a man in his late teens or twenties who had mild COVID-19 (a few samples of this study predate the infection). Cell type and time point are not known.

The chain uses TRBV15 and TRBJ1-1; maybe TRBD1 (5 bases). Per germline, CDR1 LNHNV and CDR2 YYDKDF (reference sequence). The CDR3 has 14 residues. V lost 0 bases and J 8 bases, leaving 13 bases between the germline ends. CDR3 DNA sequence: TGTGCCACCAGCAGAGATCGGGGACGCTTAGAAGCTTTCTTT. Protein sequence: CATSRDRGRLEAFF. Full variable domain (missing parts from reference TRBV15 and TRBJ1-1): DAMVIQNPRYQVTQFGKPVTLSCSQTLNHNVMYWYQQKSSQAPKLLFHYYDKDFNNEADTPDNFQSRRPNTSFCFLDIRSPGLGDTAMYLCATSRDRGRLEAFFGQGTRLTVV.

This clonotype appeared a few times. CDR3 loop: CASSQDRDSGGWSDTQYF. CDR3 sequence (DNA): TGCGCCAGCAGCCAAGATCGGGATTCGGGGGGGTGGTCAGATACGCAGTATTTT. This sequence joins TRBV4-3 and TRBJ2-3; 8 bases map to TRBD2. Losses at the gene ends were 0 bases for V and 4 bases for J; bases not matched to a gene: 12. CDR3 length equals 18 residues. CDR1 and CDR2 (germline): LGHNA, YSLEER.

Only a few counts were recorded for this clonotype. This chain's CDR3 is CASSFRAAAEKLFF. CDR3 DNA sequence: TGTGCCAGCAGCTTTAGAGCGGCTGCTGAAAAACTGTTTTTT. The chain links TRBV7-2 to TRBJ1-4; no reliable D call. The germline CDR1 and CDR2 sequences are SGHTA and FQGNSA. This CDR3 region has 14 residues. Trimming stripped 3 bases from V and 7 bases from J, with 12 bases between.

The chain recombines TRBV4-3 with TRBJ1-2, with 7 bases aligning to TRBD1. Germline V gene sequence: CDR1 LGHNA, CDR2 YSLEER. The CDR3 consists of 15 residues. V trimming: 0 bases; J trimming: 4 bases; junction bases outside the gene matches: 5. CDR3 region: CASSQDGDSLYGYTF. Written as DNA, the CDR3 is TGCGCCAGCAGCCAAGATGGGGACAGCCTCTATGGCTACACCTTC.

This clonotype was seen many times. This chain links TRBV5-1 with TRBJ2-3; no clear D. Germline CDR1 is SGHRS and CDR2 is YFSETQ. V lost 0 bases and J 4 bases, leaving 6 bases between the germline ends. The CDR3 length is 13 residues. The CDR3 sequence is CASSLDHADTQYF. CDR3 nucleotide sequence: TGCGCCAGCAGCTTGGATCATGCAGATACGCAGTATTTT.

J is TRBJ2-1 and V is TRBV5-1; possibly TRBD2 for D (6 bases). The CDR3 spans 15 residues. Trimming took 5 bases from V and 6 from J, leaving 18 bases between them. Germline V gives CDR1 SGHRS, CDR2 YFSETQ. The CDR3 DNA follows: TGCGCCAGCAGTGACCGACTAGGAGGCCCCAATGAGCAGTTCTTC. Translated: CASSDRLGGPNEQFF.

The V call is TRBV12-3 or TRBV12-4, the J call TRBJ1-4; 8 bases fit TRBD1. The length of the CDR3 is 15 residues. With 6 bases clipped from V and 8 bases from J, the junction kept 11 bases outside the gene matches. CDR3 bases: TGTGCCAGCAGACTAGGAGGGGGACAGGACGAAAAACTGTTTTTT. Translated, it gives CASRLGGGQDEKLFF.

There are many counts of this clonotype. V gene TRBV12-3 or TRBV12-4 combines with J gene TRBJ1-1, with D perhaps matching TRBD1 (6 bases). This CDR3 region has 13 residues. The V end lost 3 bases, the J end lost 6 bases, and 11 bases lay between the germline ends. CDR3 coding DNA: TGTGCCAGCAGTTTTAGGGGGGCTCCTGAAGCTTTCTTT. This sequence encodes CASSFRGAPEAFF.

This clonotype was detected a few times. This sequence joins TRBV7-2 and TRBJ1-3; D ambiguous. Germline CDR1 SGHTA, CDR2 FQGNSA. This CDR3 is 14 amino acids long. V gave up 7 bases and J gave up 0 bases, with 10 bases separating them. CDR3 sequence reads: CASTSAYSGNTIYF. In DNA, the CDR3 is TGTGCCAGCACCTCGGCGTACTCTGGAAACACCATATATTTT.

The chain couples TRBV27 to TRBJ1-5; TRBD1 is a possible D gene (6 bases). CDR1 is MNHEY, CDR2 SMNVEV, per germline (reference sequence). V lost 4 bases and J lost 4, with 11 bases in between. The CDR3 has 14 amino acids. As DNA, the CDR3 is TGTGCCAGCAGTTCCTACGGACAGAATCAGCCCCAGCATTTT. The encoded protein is CASSSYGQNQPQHF.

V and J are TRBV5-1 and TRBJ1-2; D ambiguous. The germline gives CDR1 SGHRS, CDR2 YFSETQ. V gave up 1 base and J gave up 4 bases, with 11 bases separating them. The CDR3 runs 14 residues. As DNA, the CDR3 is TGCGCCAGCAGCTTGATCCCGGCCGCCTATGGCTACACCTTC. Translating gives CASSLIPAAYGYTF.

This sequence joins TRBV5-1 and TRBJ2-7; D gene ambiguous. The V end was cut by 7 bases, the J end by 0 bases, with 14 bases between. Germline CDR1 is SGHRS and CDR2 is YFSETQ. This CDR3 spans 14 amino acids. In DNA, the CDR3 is TGCGCCAGCCGTACTGGGGTGAGCTCCTACGAGCAGTACTTC. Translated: CASRTGVSSYEQYF.

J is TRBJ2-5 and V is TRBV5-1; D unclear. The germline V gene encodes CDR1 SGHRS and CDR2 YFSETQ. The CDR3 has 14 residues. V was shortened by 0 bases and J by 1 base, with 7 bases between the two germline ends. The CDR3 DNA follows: TGCGCCAGCAGCTTGGGGGCCTTCCAAGAGACCCAGTACTTC. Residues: CASSLGAFQETQYF.

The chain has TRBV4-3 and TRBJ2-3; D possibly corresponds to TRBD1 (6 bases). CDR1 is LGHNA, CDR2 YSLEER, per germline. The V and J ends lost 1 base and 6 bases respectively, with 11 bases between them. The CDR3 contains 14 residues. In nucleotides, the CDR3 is TGCGCCAGCAGCCAAGCCCCAGGGGTGGATACGCAGTATTTT. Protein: CASSQAPGVDTQYF.

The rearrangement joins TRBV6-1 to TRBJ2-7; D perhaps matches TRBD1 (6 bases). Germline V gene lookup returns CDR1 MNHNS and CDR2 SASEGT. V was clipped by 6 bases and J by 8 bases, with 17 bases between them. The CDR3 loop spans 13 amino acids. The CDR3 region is CASSRDTASKQYF. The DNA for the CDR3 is TGTGCCAGCAGCCGGGACACTGCTTCTAAGCAGTACTTC.

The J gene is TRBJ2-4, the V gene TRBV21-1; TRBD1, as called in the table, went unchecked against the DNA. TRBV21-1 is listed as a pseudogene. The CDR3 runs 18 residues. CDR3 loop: CASSKRIALGQGENIQYF. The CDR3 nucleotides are TGTGCCAGCAGCAAACGGATCGCACTCGGACAGGGAGAAAACATTCAGTACTTC.

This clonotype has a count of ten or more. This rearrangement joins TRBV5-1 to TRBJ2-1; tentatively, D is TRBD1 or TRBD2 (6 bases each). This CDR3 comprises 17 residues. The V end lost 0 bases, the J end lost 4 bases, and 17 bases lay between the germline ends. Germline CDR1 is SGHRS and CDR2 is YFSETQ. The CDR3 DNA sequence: TGCGCCAGCAGCTTGGCCAAAGGAGGGGGAGATTACAATGAGCAGTTCTTC. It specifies CASSLAKGGGDYNEQFF.

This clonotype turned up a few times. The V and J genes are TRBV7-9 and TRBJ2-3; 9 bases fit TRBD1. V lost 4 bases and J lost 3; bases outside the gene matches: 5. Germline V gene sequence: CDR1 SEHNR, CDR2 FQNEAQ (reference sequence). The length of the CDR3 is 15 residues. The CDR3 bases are TGTGCCAGCAGCTCGATCGGGACAGGGACAGATACGCAGTATTTT. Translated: CASSSIGTGTDTQYF.

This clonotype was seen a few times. The DNA of the CDR3 is TGTGCCAGCAGTCAGGCCCCGAAGGAGATTCAGTACTTC. It is translated as CASSQAPKEIQYF. This chain links TRBV28 with TRBJ2-4; D gene ambiguous. The CDR3 totals 13 residues. Deletions cut 5 bases from V and 10 bases from J, with 15 bases between. Germline-derived CDR1 and CDR2 are MDHEN and SYDVKM.

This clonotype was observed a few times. The CDR3: CASSYSRSTDTQYF. CDR3 nucleotide sequence: TGTGCCAGCAGTTACTCGAGATCCACAGATACGCAGTATTTT. This sequence joins TRBV6-5 and TRBJ2-3; D remains ambiguous. V lost 0 bases to trimming and J lost 2 bases, with 6 bases between them. The CDR3 contains 14 residues. Germline V CDR1 and CDR2: MNHEY, SVGAGI.

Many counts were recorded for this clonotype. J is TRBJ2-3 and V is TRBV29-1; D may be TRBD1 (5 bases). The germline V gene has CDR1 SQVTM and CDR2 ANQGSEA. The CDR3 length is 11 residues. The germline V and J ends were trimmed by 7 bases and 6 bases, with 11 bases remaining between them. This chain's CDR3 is CSAQGMDTQYF. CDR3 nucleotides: TGCAGCGCCCAGGGAATGGATACGCAGTATTTT.

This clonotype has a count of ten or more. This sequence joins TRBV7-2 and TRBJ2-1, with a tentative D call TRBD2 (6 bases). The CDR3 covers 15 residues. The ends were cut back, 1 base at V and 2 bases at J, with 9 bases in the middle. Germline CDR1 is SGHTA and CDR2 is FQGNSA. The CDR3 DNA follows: TGTGCCAGCAGCTTAGTCCCGGGAGCCTACAATGAGCAGTTCTTC. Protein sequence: CASSLVPGAYNEQFF.

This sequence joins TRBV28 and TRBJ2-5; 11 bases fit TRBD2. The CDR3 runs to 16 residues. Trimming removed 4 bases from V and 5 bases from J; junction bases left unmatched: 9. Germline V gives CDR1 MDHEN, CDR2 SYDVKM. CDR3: CASSSSLAGGWETQYF. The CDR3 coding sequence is TGTGCCAGCAGTTCCTCCCTAGCGGGGGGCTGGGAGACCCAGTACTTC.

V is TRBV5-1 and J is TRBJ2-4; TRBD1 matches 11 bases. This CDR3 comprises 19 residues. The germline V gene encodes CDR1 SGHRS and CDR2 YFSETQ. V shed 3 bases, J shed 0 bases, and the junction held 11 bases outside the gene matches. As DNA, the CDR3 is TGCGCCAGCAGCTGGACCGGGACAGGGGGTACCATAGCCAAAAACATTCAGTACTTC. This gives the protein CASSWTGTGGTIAKNIQYF.

The chain's CDR3 is CASSQVRGASYEQYF. CDR3 nucleotides: TGCGCCAGCAGCCAAGTGCGCGGGGCCTCCTACGAGCAGTACTTC. The chain couples TRBV4-1 to TRBJ2-7; D is perhaps TRBD2 (6 bases). V was trimmed by 1 base and J by 0 bases, leaving 10 bases between them. The CDR3 extends over 15 amino acids. The germline gives CDR1 MGHRA, CDR2 YSYEKL.

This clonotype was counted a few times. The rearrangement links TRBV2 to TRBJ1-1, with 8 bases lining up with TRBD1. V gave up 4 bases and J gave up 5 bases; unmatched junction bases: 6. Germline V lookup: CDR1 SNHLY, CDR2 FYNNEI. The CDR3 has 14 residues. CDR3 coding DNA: TGTGCCAGCAGTGCAGGGGGCCGTGGAACTGAAGCTTTCTTT. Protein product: CASSAGGRGTEAFF.

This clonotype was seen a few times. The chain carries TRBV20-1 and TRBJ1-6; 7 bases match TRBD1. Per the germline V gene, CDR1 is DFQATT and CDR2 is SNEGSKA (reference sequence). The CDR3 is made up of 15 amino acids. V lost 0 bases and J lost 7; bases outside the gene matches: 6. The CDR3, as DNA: TGCAGTGCTAGAGATCCCCAGACAGGGAATTCACCCCTCCACTTT. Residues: CSARDPQTGNSPLHF.

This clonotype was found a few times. Here the CDR3 DNA reads TGCGCCAGCAGCCAAGATGGCCCCTGGGTGGCTCGGAAAGAGACCCAGTACTTC. It codes for CASSQDGPWVARKETQYF. The chain is built from TRBV4-3 and TRBJ2-5; D is undetermined. From germline, CDR1 is LGHNA and CDR2 YSLEER. Trimming took 0 bases from V and 3 from J, leaving 20 bases between them. There are 18 residues in the CDR3.